This T cell receptor beta chain was recorded in a study of T-cell memory formation after mild COVID-19. TCRdb analysed the 5' RACE reads with MiXCR anew, one entry per CDR3 protein. The data show some 310,000 distinct CDR3 sequences, with less than 25% seen just once and around a fifth held by the top ten. V lost 0 bases to trimming and J lost 5 bases, with 13 bases between them. CDR1 and CDR2 from the germline V gene are LGHNA and YNFKEQ. CDR3 size: 15 residues. This rearrangement joins TRBV4-2 to TRBJ2-5; unclear D gene. Sequenced: PBMCs or a T cell subset sorted from them (not recorded which). The TCR originated in a man aged 18 to 30 who had mild COVID-19 (a few samples of this study predate the infection). Cell type and time point are not known. The CDR3 DNA sequence: TGTGCCAGCAGCCAAGACCGGGCCCCTGGGGAGACCCAGTACTTC. Its protein is CASSQDRAPGETQYF.